The next 9 T cell receptor beta chains were all read from a single sample in a study of cytomegalovirus exposure and HLA in healthy donors. PCR was performed using 60 Vbeta and 13 Jbeta primers. Only in-frame clones appear in the TCRdb table, and some are missing; sequencing was by immunoSEQ multiplex PCR. This table holds some 170,000 clones, 77% found once. Sequenced material: PBMCs. Source of these receptors: a woman aged 60 to 75 in good health and CMV-seropositive.

The chain combines TRBV7-9 with TRBJ1-1, with 9 positions matching TRBD1. With V trimmed by 2 bases and J by 4 bases, 8 bases remained unmatched. Germline values: CDR1 SEHNR, CDR2 FQNEAQ (reference sequence). The CDR3 is 16 amino acids. CDR3 sequence reads: CASSLWLDRGGTEAFF. CDR3 nucleotide sequence: TGTGCCAGCAGCTTATGGCTCGACAGGGGGGGCACTGAAGCTTTCTTT.

This clone was recorded only once. V is TRBV5-1 and J is TRBJ2-7; the D gene is possibly TRBD2 (5 bases). Germline-derived CDR1 and CDR2 are SGHRS and YFSETQ. The V end lost 4 bases, the J end lost 1 base, and 15 bases lay between the germline ends. This CDR3 is 15 amino acids long. CDR3 sequence reads: CASSQSGKPSYEQYF. The DNA for the CDR3 is TGCGCCAGCAGCCAATCGGGGAAACCATCCTACGAGCAGTACTTC.

The chain carries TRBV9 and TRBJ2-7; 9 nucleotides line up with TRBD2. The length of the CDR3 is 15 residues. Germline V gives CDR1 SGDLS, CDR2 YYNGEE. V dropped 0 bases and J dropped 4; count of bases not matched to a gene: 5. The DNA for the CDR3 is TGTGCCAGCAGCGTAGACGCGGGGGGGATGTACGAGCAGTACTTC. Translation gives CASSVDAGGMYEQYF.

Turning to this clone: One end of the junction fails to match germline, which may point to a read error. The chain is built from TRBV5-3 and TRBJ2-1; TRBD1 might be the D (5 bases). TRBV5-3 is labeled an ORF, and its function is uncertain. This CDR3 comprises 12 residues. DNA for the CDR3: TGTGCCAGAAGTCTGTATGGGGCACCCCGACTCTTC. This gives the protein CARSLYGAPRLF.

CDR3 residues: CASSLDSTDTQYF. DNA of the CDR3: TGTGCCAGCTCACTGGACTCCACAGATACGCAGTATTTT. The genes are TRBV18 and TRBJ2-3; perhaps TRBD2 as D (5 bases). This CDR3 is 13 amino acids long. Germline V gives CDR1 KGHSH, CDR2 LQKENI. V was shortened by 4 bases and J by 2 bases, with 7 bases between the two germline ends. The full variable domain, in which reference TRBV18 and TRBJ2-3 provide the parts outside the CDR3, is NAGVMQNPRHLVRRRGQEARLRCSPMKGHSHVYWYRQLPEEGLKFMVYLQKENIIDESGMPKERFSAEFPKEGPSILRIQQVVRGDSAAYFCASSLDSTDTQYFGPGTRLTVL.

About this clone: An end of the junction does not agree with germline; a read error may underlie this. The chain links TRBV28 to TRBJ2-4; weak D call: TRBD2 (6 bases). The V gene's germline CDR1 is MDHEN and CDR2 SYDVKM. This CDR3 is 16 amino acids long. This chain's CDR3 is CASSFGSGVAKNSQYF. The CDR3 bases are TGTGCCAGCAGTTTCGGGTCGGGGGTAGCCAAAAACAGTCAGTACTTC.

The chain joins TRBV9 to TRBJ2-7; weak D call: TRBD1 (6 bases). Trimming left V 0 bases short and J 3 bases short, with 10 bases between. CDR3 size: 14 residues. CDR1 SGDLS and CDR2 YYNGEE come from the germline V gene. The CDR3 DNA is TGTGCCAGCAGCGTAGAAAGCAGGGGCTACGAGCAGTACTTC. This sequence encodes CASSVESRGYEQYF.

CDR3 region: CASSRGWDEQFF. DNA of the CDR3: TGTGCCAGCAGCCGGGGTTGGGATGAGCAGTTCTTC. This chain joins TRBV5-6 and TRBJ2-1, with D possibly being TRBD2 (5 bases). The CDR3 consists of 12 residues. Germline CDR1 SGHDT, CDR2 YYEEEE. V lost 4 bases and J lost 8, with 10 bases in between.

This chain connects TRBV28 to TRBJ2-7; maybe TRBD2 (5 bases). The CDR3 extends over 12 amino acids. CDR1 MDHEN and CDR2 SYDVKM come from the germline V gene. Trimming removed 11 bases from V and 0 bases from J, with 11 bases in between. The CDR3 nucleotides are TGTGCCTCGGGAAGCAGCTCCTACGAGCAGTACTTC. As protein: CASGSSSYEQYF.